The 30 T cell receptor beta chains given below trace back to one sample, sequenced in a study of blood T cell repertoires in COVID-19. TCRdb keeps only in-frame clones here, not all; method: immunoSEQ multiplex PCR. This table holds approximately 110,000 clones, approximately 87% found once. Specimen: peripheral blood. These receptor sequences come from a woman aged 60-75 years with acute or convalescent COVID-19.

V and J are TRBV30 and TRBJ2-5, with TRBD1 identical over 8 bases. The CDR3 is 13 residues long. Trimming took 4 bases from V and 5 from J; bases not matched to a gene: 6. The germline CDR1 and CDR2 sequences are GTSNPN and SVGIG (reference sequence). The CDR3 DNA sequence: TGTGCCTGGACGACAGGGGCAAGCGAGACCCAGTACTTC. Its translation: CAWTTGASETQYF.

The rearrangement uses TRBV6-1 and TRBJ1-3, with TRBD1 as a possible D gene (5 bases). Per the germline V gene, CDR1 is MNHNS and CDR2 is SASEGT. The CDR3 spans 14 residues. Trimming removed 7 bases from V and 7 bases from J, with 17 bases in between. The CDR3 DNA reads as TGTGCCAGCATTAGCCAGGGCGGTCTGAACACCATATATTTT. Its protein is CASISQGGLNTIYF.

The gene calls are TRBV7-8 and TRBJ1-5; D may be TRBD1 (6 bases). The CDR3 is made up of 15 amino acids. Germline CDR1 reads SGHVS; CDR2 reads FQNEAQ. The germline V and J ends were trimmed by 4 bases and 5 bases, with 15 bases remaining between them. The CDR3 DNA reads TGTGCCAGCAGCTCCCAGGGGTTGAGGGATCAGCCCCAGCATTTT. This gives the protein CASSSQGLRDQPQHF.

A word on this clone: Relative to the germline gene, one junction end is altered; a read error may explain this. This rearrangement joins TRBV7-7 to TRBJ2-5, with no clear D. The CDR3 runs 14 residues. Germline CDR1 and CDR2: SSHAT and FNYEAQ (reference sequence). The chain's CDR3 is CASSYDLTEETQYF. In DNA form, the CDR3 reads TGTGCTAGCAGCTACGATTTAACTGAAGAGACCCAGTACTTC.

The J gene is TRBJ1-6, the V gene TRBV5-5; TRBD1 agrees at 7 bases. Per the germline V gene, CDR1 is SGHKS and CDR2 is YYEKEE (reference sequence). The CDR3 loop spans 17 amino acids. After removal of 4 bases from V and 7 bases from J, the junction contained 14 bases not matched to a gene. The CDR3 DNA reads TGTGCCAGCAGCGGGCCAGGGGGGCAGGTTCAGAATTCACCCCTCCACTTT. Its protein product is CASSGPGGQVQNSPLHF.

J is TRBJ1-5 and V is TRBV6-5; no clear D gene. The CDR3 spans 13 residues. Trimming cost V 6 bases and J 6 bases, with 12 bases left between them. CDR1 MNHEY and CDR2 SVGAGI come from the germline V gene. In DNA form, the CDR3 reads TGTGCCAGCAGCTACCGAGGTCCTCAGCCCCAGCATTTT. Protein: CASSYRGPQPQHF.

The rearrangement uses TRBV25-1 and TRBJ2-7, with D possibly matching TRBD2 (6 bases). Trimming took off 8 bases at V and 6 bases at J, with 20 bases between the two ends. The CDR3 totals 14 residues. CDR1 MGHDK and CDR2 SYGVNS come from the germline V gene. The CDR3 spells CASATGGLAGEQYF. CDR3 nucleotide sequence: TGTGCCAGCGCTACAGGAGGGCTAGCCGGCGAGCAGTACTTC.

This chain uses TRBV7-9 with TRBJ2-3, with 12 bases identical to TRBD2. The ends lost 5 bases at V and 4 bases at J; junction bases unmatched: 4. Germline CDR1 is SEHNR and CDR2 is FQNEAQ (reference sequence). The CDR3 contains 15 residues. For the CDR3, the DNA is TGTGCCAGCAGCCCGACTAGCGGGAGATCAGATACGCAGTATTTT. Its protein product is CASSPTSGRSDTQYF.

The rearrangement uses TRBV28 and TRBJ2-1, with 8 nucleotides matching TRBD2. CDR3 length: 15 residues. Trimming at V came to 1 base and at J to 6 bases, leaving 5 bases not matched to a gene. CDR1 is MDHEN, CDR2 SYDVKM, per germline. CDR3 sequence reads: CASSLLREGLNEQFF. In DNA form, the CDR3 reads TGTGCCAGCAGTTTATTACGGGAGGGCCTCAATGAGCAGTTCTTC.

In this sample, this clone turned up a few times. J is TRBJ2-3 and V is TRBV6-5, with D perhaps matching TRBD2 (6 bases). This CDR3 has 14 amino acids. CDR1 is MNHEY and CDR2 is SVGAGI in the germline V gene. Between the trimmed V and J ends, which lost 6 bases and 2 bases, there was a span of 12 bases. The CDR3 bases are TGTGCCAGCAGCCGGGGGTGGGCCACAGATACGCAGTATTTT. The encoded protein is CASSRGWATDTQYF.

The CDR3 protein is CASSDSSSRNEQFF. The CDR3 nucleotides are TGTGCCAGCAGCGACTCCAGCAGTCGGAATGAGCAGTTCTTC. This rearrangement joins TRBV7-3 to TRBJ2-1; D gene ambiguous. Trimming pared 5 bases from V and 7 bases from J, leaving 15 bases between. The CDR3 extends over 14 amino acids. Germline V gives CDR1 SGHTA, CDR2 FQGTGA.

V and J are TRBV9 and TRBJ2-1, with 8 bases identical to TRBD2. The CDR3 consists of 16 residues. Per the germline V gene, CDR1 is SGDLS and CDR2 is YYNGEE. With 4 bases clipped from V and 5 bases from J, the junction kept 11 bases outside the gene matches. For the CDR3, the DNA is TGTGCCAGCAGCCCCCGAGGAGCGGGGGTGAACAATGAGCAGTTCTTC. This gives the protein CASSPRGAGVNNEQFF.

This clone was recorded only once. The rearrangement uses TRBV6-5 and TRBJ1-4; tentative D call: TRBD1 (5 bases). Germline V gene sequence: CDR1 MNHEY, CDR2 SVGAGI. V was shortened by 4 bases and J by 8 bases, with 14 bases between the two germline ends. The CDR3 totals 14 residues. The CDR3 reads CASSLIRGGEKLFF. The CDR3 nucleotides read TGTGCCAGCAGTTTAATTAGGGGAGGGGAAAAACTGTTTTTT.

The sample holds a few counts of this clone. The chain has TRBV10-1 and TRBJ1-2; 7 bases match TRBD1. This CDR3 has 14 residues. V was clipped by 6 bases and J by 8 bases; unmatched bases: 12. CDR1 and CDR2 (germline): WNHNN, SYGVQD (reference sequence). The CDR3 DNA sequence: TGCGCCAGCAGGCCGAAGGACAGGCTGGAAGGCTACACCTTC. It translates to CASRPKDRLEGYTF.

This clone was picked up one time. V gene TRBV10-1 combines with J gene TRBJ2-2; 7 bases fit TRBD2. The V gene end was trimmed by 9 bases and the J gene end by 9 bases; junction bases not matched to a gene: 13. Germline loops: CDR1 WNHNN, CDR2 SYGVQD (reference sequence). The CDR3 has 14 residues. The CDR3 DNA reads TGCGCCAGAGAGAAACGCGGGAGAGAGCGGGAGCTGTTTTTT. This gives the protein CAREKRGRERELFF.

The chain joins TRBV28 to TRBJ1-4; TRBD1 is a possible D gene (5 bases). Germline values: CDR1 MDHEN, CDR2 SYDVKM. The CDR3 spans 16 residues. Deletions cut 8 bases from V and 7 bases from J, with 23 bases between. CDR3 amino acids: CASAGGALRFLEKLFF. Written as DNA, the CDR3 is TGTGCCAGCGCGGGGGGAGCCCTAAGGTTTCTTGAAAAACTGTTTTTT.

This CDR3 reads CASSLRGGRGYGEAFF. DNA of the CDR3: TGTGCCAGCAGTTTAAGGGGCGGCAGGGGGTATGGTGAAGCTTTCTTT. The V gene is TRBV28, the J gene TRBJ1-1; the match to TRBD1 covers 7 bases. V gave up 2 bases and J gave up 7 bases; unmatched junction bases: 13. The germline V gene encodes CDR1 MDHEN and CDR2 SYDVKM. There are 16 residues in the CDR3.

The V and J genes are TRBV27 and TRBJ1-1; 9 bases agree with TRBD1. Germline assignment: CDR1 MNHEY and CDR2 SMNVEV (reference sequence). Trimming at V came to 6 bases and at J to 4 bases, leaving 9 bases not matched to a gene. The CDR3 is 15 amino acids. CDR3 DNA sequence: TGTGCCAGCAGGGTACAGGGGGCGCGGAGCACTGAAGCTTTCTTT. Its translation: CASRVQGARSTEAFF.

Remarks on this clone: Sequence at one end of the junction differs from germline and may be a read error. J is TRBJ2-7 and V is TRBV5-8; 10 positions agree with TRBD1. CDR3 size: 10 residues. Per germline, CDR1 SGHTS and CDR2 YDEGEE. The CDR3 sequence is CASSIRDRGF. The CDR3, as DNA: TGTGCCAGCAGCATCCGGGACAGGGGCTTC.

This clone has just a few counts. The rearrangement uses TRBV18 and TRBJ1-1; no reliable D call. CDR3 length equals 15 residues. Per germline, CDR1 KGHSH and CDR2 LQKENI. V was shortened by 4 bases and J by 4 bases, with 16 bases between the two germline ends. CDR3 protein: CASSRTTVEGTEAFF. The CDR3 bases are TGTGCCAGCTCACGGACGACGGTAGAGGGCACTGAAGCTTTCTTT.

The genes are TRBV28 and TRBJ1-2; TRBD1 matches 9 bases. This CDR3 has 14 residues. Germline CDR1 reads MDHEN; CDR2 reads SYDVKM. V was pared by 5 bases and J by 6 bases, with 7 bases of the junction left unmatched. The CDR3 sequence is CASSGTGGGHGYTF. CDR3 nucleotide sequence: TGTGCCAGCAGTGGTACAGGGGGCGGACATGGCTACACCTTC.

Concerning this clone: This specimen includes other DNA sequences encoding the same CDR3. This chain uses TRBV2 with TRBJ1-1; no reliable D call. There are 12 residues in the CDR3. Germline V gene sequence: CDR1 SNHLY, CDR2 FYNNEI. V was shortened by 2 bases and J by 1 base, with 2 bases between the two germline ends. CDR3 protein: CASSEQNTEAFF. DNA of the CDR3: TGTGCCAGCAGTGAACAGAACACTGAAGCTTTCTTT.

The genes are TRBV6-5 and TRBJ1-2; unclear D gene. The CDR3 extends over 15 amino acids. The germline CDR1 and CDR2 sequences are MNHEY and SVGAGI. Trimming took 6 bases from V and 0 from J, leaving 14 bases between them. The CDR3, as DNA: TGTGCCAGCAGATTCCCGGGTCAAACTAACTATGGCTACACCTTC. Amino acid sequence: CASRFPGQTNYGYTF.

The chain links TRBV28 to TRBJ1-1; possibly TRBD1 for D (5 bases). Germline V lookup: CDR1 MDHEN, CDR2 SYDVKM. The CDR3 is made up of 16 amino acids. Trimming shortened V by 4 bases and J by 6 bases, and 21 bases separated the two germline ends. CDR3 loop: CASSSIPRQGWAEAFF. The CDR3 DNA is TGTGCCAGCAGTTCCATCCCCCGGCAGGGTTGGGCTGAAGCTTTCTTT.

CDR3 in amino acids: CASSTQGGVFEQFF. The CDR3 DNA is TGTGCCAGTAGTACCCAGGGGGGAGTATTTGAGCAGTTCTTC. The genes are TRBV19 and TRBJ2-1, with D possibly matching TRBD1 (7 bases). Trimming removed 4 bases at V and 9 bases at J, with 16 bases between. The CDR3 spans 14 residues. The V gene's germline CDR1 is LNHDA and CDR2 SQIVND (reference sequence).

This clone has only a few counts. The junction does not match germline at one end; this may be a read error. CDR3 region: CASSLAPQEGRGGYTF. The CDR3 DNA reads TGTGCTAGCAGCTTAGCGCCACAGGAGGGACGAGGTGGCTACACCTTC. The chain is built from TRBV7-7 and TRBJ1-2, with D possibly matching TRBD1 (5 bases). The germline gives CDR1 SSHAT, CDR2 FNYEAQ (reference sequence). The CDR3 runs 16 residues.

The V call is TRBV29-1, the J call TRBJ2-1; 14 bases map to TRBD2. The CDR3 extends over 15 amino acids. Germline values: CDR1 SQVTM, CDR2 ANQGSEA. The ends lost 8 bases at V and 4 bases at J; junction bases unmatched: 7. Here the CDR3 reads CSTGLAGVYYNEQFF. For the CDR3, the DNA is TGCAGCACGGGACTAGCGGGAGTTTATTACAATGAGCAGTTCTTC.

CDR3 residues: CASSLGPTDTYEQYF. CDR3 coding DNA: TGTGCCAGCAGCTTAGGCCCGACTGATACCTACGAGCAGTACTTC. V gene TRBV11-2 combines with J gene TRBJ2-7, with D uncertain. V was shortened by 1 base and J by 2 bases, with 12 bases between the two germline ends. The CDR3 has 15 residues. Germline CDR1 and CDR2: SGHAT and FQNNGV.

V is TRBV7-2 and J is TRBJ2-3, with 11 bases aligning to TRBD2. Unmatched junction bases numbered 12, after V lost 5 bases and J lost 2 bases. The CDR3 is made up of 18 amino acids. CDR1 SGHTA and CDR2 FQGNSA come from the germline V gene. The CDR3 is CASSVYGTSGTTTDTQYF. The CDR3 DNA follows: TGTGCCAGCAGCGTTTACGGGACTAGCGGTACTACCACAGATACGCAGTATTTT.

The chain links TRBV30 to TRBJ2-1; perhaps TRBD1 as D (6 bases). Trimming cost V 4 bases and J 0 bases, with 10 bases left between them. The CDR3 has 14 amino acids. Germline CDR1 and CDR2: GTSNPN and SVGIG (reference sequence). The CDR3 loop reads CAWKQGSSYNEQFF. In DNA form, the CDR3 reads TGTGCCTGGAAACAGGGAAGCTCCTACAATGAGCAGTTCTTC. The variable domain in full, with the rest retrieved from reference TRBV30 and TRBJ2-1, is SQTIHQWPATLVQPVGSPLSLECTVEGTSNPNLYWYRQAAGRGLQLLFYSVGIGQISSEVPQNLSASRPQDRQFILSSKKLLLSDSGFYLCAWKQGSSYNEQFFGPGTRLTVL.